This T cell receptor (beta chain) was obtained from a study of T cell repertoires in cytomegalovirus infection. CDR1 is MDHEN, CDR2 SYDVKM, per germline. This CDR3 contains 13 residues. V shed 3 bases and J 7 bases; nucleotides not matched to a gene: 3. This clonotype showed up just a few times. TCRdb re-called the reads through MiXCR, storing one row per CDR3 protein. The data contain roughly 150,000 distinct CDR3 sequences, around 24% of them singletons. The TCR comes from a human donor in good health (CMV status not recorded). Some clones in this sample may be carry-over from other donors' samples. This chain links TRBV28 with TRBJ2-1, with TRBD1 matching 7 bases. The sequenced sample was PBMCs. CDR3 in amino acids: CASSLDRLNEQFF. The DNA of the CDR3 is TGTGCCAGCAGTTTGGACAGGTTAAATGAGCAGTTCTTC.